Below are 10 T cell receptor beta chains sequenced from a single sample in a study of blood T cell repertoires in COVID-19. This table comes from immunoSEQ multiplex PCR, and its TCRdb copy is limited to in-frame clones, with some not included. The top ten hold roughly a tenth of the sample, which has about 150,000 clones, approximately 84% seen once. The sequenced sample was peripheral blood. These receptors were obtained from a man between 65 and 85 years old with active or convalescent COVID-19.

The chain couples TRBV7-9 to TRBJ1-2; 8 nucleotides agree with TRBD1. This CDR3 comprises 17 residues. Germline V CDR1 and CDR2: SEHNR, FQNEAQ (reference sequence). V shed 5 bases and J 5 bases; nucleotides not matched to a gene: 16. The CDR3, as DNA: TGTGCCAGCAGCCCTTCCTCCGGGACAGGTTCGAGGTATGGCTACACCTTC. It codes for CASSPSSGTGSRYGYTF.

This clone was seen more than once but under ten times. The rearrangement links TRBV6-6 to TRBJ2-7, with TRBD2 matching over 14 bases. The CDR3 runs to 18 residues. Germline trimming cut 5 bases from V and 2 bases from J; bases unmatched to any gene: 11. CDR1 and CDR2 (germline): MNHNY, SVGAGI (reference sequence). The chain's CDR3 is CASSPLRGLAGEAYEQYF. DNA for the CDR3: TGTGCCAGCAGTCCTCTCCGGGGACTAGCGGGAGAGGCCTACGAGCAGTACTTC.

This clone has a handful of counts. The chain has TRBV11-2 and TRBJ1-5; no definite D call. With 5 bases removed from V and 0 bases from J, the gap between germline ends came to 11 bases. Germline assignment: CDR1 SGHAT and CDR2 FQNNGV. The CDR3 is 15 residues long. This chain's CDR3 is CASSMDSGSNQPQHF. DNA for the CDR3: TGTGCCAGCAGCATGGACTCAGGTAGCAATCAGCCCCAGCATTTT.

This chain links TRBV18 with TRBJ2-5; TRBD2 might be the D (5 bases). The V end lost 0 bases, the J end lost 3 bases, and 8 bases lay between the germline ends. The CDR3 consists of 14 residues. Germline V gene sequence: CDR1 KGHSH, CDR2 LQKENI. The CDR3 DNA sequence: TGTGCCAGCTCACCACCGACTATCGAAGAGACCCAGTACTTC. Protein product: CASSPPTIEETQYF.

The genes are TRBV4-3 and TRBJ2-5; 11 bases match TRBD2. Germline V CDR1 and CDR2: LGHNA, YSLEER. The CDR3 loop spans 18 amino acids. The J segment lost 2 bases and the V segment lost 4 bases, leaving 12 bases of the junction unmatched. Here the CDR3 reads CASSPGRLAGGEQETQYF. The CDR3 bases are TGCGCCAGCAGCCCTGGTCGTCTAGCGGGAGGAGAACAAGAGACCCAGTACTTC.

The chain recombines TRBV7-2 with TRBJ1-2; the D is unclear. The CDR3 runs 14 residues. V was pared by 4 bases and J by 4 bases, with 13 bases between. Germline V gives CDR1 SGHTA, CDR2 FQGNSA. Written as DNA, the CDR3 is TGTGCCAGCAGCTCCCCGGCGGCGATCTATGGCTACACCTTC. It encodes CASSSPAAIYGYTF.

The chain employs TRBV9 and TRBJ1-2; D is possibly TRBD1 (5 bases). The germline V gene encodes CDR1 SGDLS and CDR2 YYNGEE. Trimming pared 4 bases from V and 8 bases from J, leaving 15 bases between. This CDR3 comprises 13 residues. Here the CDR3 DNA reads TGTGCCAGCAGCCCACCCGGGGGGAACGGCTACACCTTC. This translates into CASSPPGGNGYTF.

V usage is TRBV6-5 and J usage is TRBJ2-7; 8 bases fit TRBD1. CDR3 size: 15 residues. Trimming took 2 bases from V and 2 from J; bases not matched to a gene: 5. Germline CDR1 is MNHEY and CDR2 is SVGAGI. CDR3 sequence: CASSYLGTGTYEQYF. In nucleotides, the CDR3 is TGTGCCAGCAGTTACCTGGGGACAGGAACCTACGAGCAGTACTTC.

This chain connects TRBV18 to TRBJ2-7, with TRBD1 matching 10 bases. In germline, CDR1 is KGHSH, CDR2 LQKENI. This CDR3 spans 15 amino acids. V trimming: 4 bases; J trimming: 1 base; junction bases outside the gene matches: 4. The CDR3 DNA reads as TGTGCCAGCTCACAAGGGACAGGGGAGTCCTACGAGCAGTACTTC. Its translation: CASSQGTGESYEQYF. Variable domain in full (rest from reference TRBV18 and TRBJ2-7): NAGVMQNPRHLVRRRGQEARLRCSPMKGHSHVYWYRQLPEEGLKFMVYLQKENIIDESGMPKERFSAEFPKEGPSILRIQQVVRGDSAAYFCASSQGTGESYEQYFGPGTRLTVT.

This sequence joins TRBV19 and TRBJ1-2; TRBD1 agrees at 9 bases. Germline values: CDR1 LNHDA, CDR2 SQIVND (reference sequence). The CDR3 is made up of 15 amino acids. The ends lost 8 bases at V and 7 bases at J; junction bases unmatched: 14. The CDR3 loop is CASRPGGQGIGGYTF. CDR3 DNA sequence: TGTGCCAGTCGCCCAGGGGGACAGGGCATAGGTGGCTACACCTTC.